This passage covers 5 T cell receptor beta chains from one sample sequenced in a study of blood T cell repertoires in COVID-19. Produced via immunoSEQ multiplex PCR; TCRdb's table is partial and in-frame only. The sample carries around 100,000 clones, around 81% recorded once. Material for sequencing was peripheral blood. The receptors derive from an elderly man with COVID-19, enrolled during active disease.

The rearrangement joins TRBV30 to TRBJ2-1; 7 bases match TRBD2. Germline CDR1 and CDR2: GTSNPN and SVGIG (reference sequence). V lost 1 base, J lost 8 bases, and 5 bases stayed unmatched. The CDR3 runs 13 residues. The CDR3, as DNA: TGTGCCTGGAGTGAAGGACTAGTGGATGAGCAGTTCTTC. The encoded protein is CAWSEGLVDEQFF.

The V call is TRBV5-4, the J call TRBJ1-4; D is unclear. This CDR3 has 14 residues. The germline V gene has CDR1 SGHNT and CDR2 YYREEE (reference sequence). V lost 5 bases, J lost 10 bases, and 18 bases lay in between. DNA for the CDR3: TGTGCCAGCAGAGACTCTACGGGGTTAGGAAAACTGTTTTTT. Translation gives CASRDSTGLGKLFF. The full variable domain, with the rest looked up from reference TRBV5-4 and TRBJ1-4, is ETGVTQSPTHLIKTRGQQVTLRCSSQSGHNTVSWYQQALGQGPQFIFQYYREEENGRGNFPPRFSGLQFPNYSSELNVNALELDDSALYLCASRDSTGLGKLFFGSGTQLSVL.

The chain has TRBV12-5 and TRBJ2-2; tentative D call: TRBD2 (6 bases). Trimming removed 4 bases from V and 6 bases from J, with 18 bases in between. The CDR3 covers 16 residues. Germline assignment: CDR1 LGHNT and CDR2 FRNRAP. The CDR3 region has the DNA TGTGCTAGTGGTTCTTGGGCGGGGTCGGGCGCCGGGGAGCTGTTTTTT. Its translation is CASGSWAGSGAGELFF. The variable domain in full, with the rest retrieved from reference TRBV12-5 and TRBJ2-2, is DARVTQTPRHKVTEMGQEVTMRCQPILGHNTVFWYRQTMMQGLELLAYFRNRAPLDDSGMPKDRFSAEMPDATLATLKIQPSEPRDSAVYFCASGSWAGSGAGELFFGEGSRLTVL.

This sequence joins TRBV7-3 and TRBJ2-2; a possible D gene is TRBD2 (5 bases). Trimming removed 1 base from V and 1 base from J, with 10 bases in between. The CDR3 is 16 residues long. Germline-derived CDR1 and CDR2 are SGHTA and FQGTGA. CDR3 in amino acids: CASSLSSGWNTGELFF. The DNA for the CDR3 is TGTGCCAGCAGCTTAAGTTCGGGATGGAACACCGGGGAGCTGTTTTTT.

This clone came up once. The chain has TRBV29-1 and TRBJ2-5, with TRBD1 identical over 7 bases. With 5 bases clipped from V and 0 bases from J, the junction kept 6 bases outside the gene matches. From germline, CDR1 is SQVTM and CDR2 ANQGSEA. CDR3 size: 14 residues. CDR3 sequence: CSVTGTVNQETQYF. The DNA for the CDR3 is TGCAGCGTTACCGGGACAGTCAACCAAGAGACCCAGTACTTC.